Below are 8 T cell receptor beta chains sequenced from a single sample in a study of T cell repertoires in cytomegalovirus infection. No cognate antigen is known for these TCRs. TCRdb independently ran MiXCR on the reads; one entry per CDR3 protein. The sample includes just over 450,000 distinct CDR3 sequences, about two fifths of them seen just once. Specimen: cultured PBMCs, collected from culture after CMV antigen stimulation. The receptor set was obtained from a human donor in good health (CMV status not recorded). Some clones in this sample may be carry-over from other donors' samples.

The chain combines TRBV12-3 or TRBV12-4 with TRBJ2-7; D may be TRBD1 (6 bases). The V end was cut by 5 bases, the J end by 5 bases, with 22 bases between. This CDR3 region has 16 residues. CDR3 DNA sequence: TGTGCCAGCAGTCAAGACAGGTCAGAGCTCAGTCACGAGCAGTACTTC. It codes for CASSQDRSELSHEQYF.

The chain has TRBV6-6 and TRBJ2-7; 9 bases match TRBD2. The CDR3 sequence is 15 residues long. Germline trimming cut 6 bases from V and 0 bases from J; bases unmatched to any gene: 6. Germline V lookup: CDR1 MNHNY, CDR2 SVGAGI (reference sequence). CDR3 coding DNA: TGTGCCAGCAGGAGACTAGCGGACGTCTCCTACGAGCAGTACTTC. Translation gives CASRRLADVSYEQYF.

The chain employs TRBV10-3 and TRBJ2-7; D remains unclear. With 3 bases removed from V and 4 bases from J, the gap between germline ends came to 13 bases. This CDR3 spans 14 amino acids. In germline, CDR1 is ENHRY, CDR2 SYGVKD. The CDR3 loop reads CAISDGLDGYEQYF. The CDR3 DNA follows: TGTGCCATCAGTGACGGTCTAGACGGTTACGAGCAGTACTTC.

The chain combines TRBV6-6 with TRBJ2-6; D unclear. Germline V CDR1 and CDR2: MNHNY, SVGAGI (reference sequence). CDR3 length equals 15 residues. Trimming took 7 bases from V and 3 from J, leaving 13 bases between them. In nucleotides, the CDR3 is TGTGCCAGCAACCCGTTTGGTGGTGGGGCCAACGTCCTGACTTTC. Protein product: CASNPFGGGANVLTF.

This clonotype was seen many times. The chain joins TRBV7-2 to TRBJ2-6; D remains unclear. Trimming shortened V by 5 bases and J by 2 bases, and 4 bases separated the two germline ends. In germline, CDR1 is SGHTA, CDR2 FQGNSA. The CDR3 runs to 13 residues. The CDR3 sequence is CASSPAGANVLTF. For the CDR3, the DNA is TGTGCCAGCAGCCCGGCTGGGGCCAACGTCCTGACTTTC.

This clonotype was observed a few times. The chain has TRBV7-9 and TRBJ1-1; TRBD1 is a possible D gene (6 bases). Germline CDR1 is SEHNR and CDR2 is FQNEAQ (reference sequence). The CDR3 is 18 amino acids. V dropped 5 bases and J dropped 3 bases, with 25 bases sitting between them. CDR3 sequence (DNA): TGTGCCAGCAGCGCCGCGGACAGCTATGGCAGACGGGACACTGAAGCTTTCTTT. This codes for CASSAADSYGRRDTEAFF.

A few counts support this clonotype. The V gene is TRBV7-2, the J gene TRBJ1-1, with 7 positions matching TRBD1. The CDR3 has 15 residues. Per the germline V gene, CDR1 is SGHTA and CDR2 is FQGNSA. J was trimmed by 0 bases and V by 2 bases; bases with no gene match: 3. CDR3 nucleotides: TGTGCCAGCAGCTTAACAGGGGTAATGAACACTGAAGCTTTCTTT. Its protein product is CASSLTGVMNTEAFF.

In its sample, this clonotype was seen a few times. The J gene is TRBJ1-6, the V gene TRBV29-1, with 8 bases that match TRBD1. Trimming at V came to 6 bases and at J to 8 bases, leaving 6 bases not matched to a gene. This CDR3 comprises 13 residues. Germline CDR1 reads SQVTM; CDR2 reads ANQGSEA. The CDR3 spells CSVRTGIDSPLHF. The CDR3 DNA is TGCAGCGTCCGGACAGGGATTGATTCACCCCTCCACTTT.